This TCR beta chain was identified in a study of blood T cell repertoires in COVID-19. Original processing notes: Amplifying reference gene primers gave estimates of nucleated cell counts. Produced via immunoSEQ multiplex PCR; TCRdb's table is partial and in-frame only. From that table come the V and J calls and clone size; the DNA was used to work out D and trimming. Altogether over 250,000 clones are present, roughly nine tenths being singletons, with the ten largest covering 2% to 2.5%. Cohort 3 recovery required two negative PCRs, clearance, or symptom resolution. This sequence originates from a woman between 18 and 30 years old who had recovered from COVID-19. Sequencing was performed on PBMCs or T cells enriched from blood (not recorded which).

The CDR3 nucleotides read TGTGCCACCAGTGATGGGGGGAACTATGGCTACACCTTC. The encoded protein is CATSDGGNYGYTF. The chain uses TRBV24-1 and TRBJ1-2; tentatively, D is TRBD1 (5 bases). This CDR3 comprises 13 residues. The germline CDR1 and CDR2 sequences are KGHDR and SFDVKD. V was trimmed by 3 bases and J by 2 bases, leaving 6 bases between them.